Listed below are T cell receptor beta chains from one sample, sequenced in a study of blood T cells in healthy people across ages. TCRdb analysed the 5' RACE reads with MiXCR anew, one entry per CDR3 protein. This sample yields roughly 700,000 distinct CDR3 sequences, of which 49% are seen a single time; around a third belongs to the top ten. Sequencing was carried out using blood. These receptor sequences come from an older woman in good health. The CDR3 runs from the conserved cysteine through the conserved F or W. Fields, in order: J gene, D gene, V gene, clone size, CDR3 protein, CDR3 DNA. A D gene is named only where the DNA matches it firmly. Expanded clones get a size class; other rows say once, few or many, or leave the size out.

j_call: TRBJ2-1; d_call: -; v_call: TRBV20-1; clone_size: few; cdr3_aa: CSARALRGSHEQFF; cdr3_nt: TGCAGTGCTAGAGCCCTTAGGGGGTCCCATGAGCAGTTCTTC
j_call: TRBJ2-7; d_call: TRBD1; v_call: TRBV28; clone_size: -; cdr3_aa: CASSTTTGTVYEQYF; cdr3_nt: TGTGCCAGCAGCACCACGACCGGGACAGTCTACGAGCAGTACTTC
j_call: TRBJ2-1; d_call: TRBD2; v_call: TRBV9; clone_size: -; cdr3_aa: CASSVTSGRVNEQFF; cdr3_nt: TGTGCCAGCAGCGTCACTAGCGGGAGGGTAAATGAGCAGTTCTTC
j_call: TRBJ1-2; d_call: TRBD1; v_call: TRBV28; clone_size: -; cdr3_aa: CASSLPGQVPCTDGYTF; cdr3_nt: TGTGCCAGCAGCCTTCCTGGACAGGTCCCCTGTACCGATGGCTACACCTTC
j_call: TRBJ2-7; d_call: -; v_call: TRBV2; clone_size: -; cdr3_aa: CASSQPSSNRVEQYF; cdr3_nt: TGTGCCAGCAGTCAACCCTCAAGTAACCGTGTGGAGCAGTACTTC
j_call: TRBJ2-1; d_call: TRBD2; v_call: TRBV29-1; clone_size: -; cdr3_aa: CSVDLLGTSANYNEQFF; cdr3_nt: TGCAGCGTTGACCTGCTAGGGACTAGCGCTAACTACAATGAGCAGTTCTTC
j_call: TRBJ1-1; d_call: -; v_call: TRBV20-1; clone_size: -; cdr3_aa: CSAGPRNTEAFF; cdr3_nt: TGCAGTGCTGGTCCGAGGAACACTGAAGCTTTCTTT
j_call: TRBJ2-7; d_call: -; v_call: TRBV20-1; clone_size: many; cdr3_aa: CSARDYSHYEQYF; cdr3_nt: TGCAGTGCTAGAGATTACAGCCACTACGAGCAGTACTTC
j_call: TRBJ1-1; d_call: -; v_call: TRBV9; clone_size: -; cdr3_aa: CASSSGPTGLPTEAFF; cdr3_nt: TGTGCCAGCAGCTCAGGACCAACAGGGCTCCCCACTGAAGCTTTCTTT
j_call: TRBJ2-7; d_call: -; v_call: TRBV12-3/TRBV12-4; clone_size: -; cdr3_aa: CASSFGGNGYEQYF; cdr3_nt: TGTGCCAGCAGTTTTGGGGGGAATGGCTACGAGCAGTACTTC
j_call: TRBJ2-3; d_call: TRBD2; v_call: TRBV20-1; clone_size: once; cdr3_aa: CSSRIPSGPTDTQYF; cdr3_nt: TGCAGTTCTAGGATCCCTAGCGGCCCCACAGATACGCAGTATTTT
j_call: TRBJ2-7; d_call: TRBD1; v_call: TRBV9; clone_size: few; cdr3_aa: CASSETPRTGLSGEQYF; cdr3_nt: TGTGCCAGCAGCGAGACCCCACGGACAGGGTTAAGTGGCGAGCAGTACTTC
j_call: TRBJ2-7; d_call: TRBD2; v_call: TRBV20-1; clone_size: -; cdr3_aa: CSAPREVSGRASYEQYF; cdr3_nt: TGCAGTGCCCCACGGGAGGTGAGCGGGAGGGCCTCCTACGAGCAGTACTTC
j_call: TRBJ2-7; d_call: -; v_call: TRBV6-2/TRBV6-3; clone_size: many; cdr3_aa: CASSPRTGAYEQYF; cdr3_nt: TGTGCCAGCAGTCCCCGGACGGGAGCCTACGAGCAGTACTTC
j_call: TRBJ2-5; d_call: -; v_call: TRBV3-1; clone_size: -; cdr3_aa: CASSQNVGGPMYF; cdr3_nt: TGTGCCAGCAGCCAAAATGTGGGGGGTCCGATGTACTTC
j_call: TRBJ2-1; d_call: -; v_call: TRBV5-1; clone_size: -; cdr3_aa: CASDTQGSPSSYNEQFF; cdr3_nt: TGCGCCAGCGATACACAGGGCTCCCCAAGCTCCTACAATGAGCAGTTCTTC
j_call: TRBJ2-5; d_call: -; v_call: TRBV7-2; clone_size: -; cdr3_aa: CACSSGIGGTQYF; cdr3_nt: TGTGCCTGCAGCTCAGGGATCGGGGGGACCCAGTACTTC
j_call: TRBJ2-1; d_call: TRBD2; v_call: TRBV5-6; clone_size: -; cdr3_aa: CASRTSGSFYEQFF; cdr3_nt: TGTGCCAGCAGGACTAGCGGGAGTTTCTATGAGCAGTTCTTC
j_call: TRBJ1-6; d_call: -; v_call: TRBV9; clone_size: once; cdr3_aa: CASSAGQGGGSPLHF; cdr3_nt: TGTGCCAGCAGCGCAGGCCAGGGCGGGGGATCACCCCTCCACTTT
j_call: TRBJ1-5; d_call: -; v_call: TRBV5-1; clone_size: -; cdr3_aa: CASSEGQRSNQPQHF; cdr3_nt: TGCGCCAGCAGCGAAGGACAGAGGAGCAATCAGCCCCAGCATTTT
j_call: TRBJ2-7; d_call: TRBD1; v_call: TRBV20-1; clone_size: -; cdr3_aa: CSGARGLYEQYF; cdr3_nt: TGCAGTGGGGCCAGGGGGCTATACGAGCAGTACTTC
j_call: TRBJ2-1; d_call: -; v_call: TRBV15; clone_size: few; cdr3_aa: CATRSRDNYRNEQFF; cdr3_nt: TGTGCCACCAGATCCCGGGACAACTATCGCAATGAGCAGTTCTTC
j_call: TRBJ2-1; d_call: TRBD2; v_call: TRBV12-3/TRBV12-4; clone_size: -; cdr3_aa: CASSAASGGAFSEQFF; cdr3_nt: TGTGCCAGCAGTGCCGCTAGCGGGGGGGCTTTCAGTGAGCAGTTCTTC
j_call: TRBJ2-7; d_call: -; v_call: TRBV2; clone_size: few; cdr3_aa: CASREWTPGDRHEQYF; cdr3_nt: TGTGCCAGCAGAGAATGGACCCCGGGGGATCGGCACGAGCAGTACTTC
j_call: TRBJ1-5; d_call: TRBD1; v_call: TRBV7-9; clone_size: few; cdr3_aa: CASSSGQGYQPQHF; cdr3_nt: TGTGCCAGCAGCTCGGGACAGGGATATCAGCCCCAGCATTTT
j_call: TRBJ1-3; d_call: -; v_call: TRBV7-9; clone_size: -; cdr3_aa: CASNLWGRSSGNTIYF; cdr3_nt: TGTGCCAGCAATTTGTGGGGCAGAAGCTCTGGAAACACCATATATTTT
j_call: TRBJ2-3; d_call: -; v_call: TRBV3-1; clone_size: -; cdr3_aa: CASSHSSKPGAPDTQYF; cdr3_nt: TGTGCCAGCAGCCACAGTAGTAAGCCTGGAGCCCCCGATACGCAGTATTTT
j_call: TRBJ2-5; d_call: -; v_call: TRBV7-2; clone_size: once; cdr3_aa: CASSRHRRETQYF; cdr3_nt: TGTGCCAGCAGCCGTCACCGACGAGAGACCCAGTACTTC
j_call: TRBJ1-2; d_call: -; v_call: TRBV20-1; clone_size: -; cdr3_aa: CRGPGAATGYTF; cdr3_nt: TGCAGGGGGCCCGGGGCGGCAACCGGCTACACCTTC
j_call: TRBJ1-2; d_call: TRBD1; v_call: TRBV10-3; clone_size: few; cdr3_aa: CAITMGQGDGYTF; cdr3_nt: TGTGCCATCACTATGGGACAGGGCGATGGCTACACCTTC
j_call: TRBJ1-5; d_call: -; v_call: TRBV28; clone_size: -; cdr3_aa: CASSFERRNQPQHF; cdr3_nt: TGTGCCAGCAGTTTTGAGAGACGAAATCAGCCCCAGCATTTT
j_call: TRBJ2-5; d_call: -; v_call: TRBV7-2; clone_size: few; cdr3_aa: CASSAHSAGGTQYF; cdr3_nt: TGTGCCAGCAGCGCTCATTCTGCTGGAGGGACCCAGTACTTC
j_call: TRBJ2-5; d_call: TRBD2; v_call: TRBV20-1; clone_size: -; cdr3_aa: CSATPISSGRGGTQYF; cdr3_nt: TGCAGTGCTACCCCCATATCTAGCGGGAGAGGAGGGACCCAGTACTTC
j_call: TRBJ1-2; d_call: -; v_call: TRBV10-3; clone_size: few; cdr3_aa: CAISESTEVYGYTF; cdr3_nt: TGTGCCATCAGTGAAAGTACTGAAGTTTATGGCTACACCTTC
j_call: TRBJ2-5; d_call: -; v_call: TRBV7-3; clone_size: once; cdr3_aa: CASSVYQQETQYF; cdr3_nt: TGTGCCAGCAGCGTATATCAACAAGAGACCCAGTACTTC
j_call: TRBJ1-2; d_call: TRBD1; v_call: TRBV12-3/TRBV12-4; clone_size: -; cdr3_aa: CASSLSQGMNGYTF; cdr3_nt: TGTGCCAGCAGTTTGTCACAGGGGATGAATGGCTACACCTTC
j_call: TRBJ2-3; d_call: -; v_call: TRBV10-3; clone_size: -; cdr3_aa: CAISESGDTQYF; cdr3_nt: TGTGCCATCAGTGAGTCCGGAGATACGCAGTATTTT
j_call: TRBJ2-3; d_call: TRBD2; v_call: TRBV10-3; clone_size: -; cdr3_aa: CATASGSTDTQYF; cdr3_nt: TGTGCCACCGCTAGCGGGAGCACAGATACGCAGTATTTT
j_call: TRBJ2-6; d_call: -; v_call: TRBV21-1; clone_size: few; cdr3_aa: CASSKEPESYVSGANVLTF; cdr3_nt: TGTGCCAGCAGCAAAGAGCCAGAGTCATACGTCTCTGGGGCCAACGTCCTGACTTTC
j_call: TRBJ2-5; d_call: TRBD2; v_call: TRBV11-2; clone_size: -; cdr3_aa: CASSLDPWAGAGETQYF; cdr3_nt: TGTGCCAGCAGCTTAGACCCCTGGGCGGGAGCTGGGGAGACCCAGTACTTC
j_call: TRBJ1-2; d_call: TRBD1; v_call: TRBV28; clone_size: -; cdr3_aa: CASSPDRGFGYTF; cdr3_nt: TGTGCCAGCAGCCCGGACAGGGGATTTGGCTACACCTTC
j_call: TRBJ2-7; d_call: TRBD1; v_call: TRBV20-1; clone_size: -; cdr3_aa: CSATQGANYEQYF; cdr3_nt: TGCAGTGCCACCCAGGGGGCTAACTACGAGCAGTACTTC
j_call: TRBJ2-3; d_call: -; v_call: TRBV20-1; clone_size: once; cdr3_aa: CSAEDGRDTQYF; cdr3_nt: TGCAGTGCTGAGGACGGCAGAGATACGCAGTATTTT
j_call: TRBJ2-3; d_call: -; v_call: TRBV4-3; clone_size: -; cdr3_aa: CASSPSSHLVADTQYF; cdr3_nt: TGCGCCAGCTCGCCATCATCCCACCTCGTAGCAGATACGCAGTATTTT